The 4 T cell receptor beta chains reported below all come from one sample, sequenced in a study of patients and donors after allogeneic stem cell transplantation (dated by TCRdb to the early 2020s). Library preparation was by RT-PCR. For sequencing, a NextSeq 550 was employed. TCRdb's own reprocessing of the public reads used fastp at Q25 and MiXCR and kept productive beta chains. For every CDR3 protein sequence, its rows merge into one entry that carries the most common genes and DNA. The sample profile shows over 200,000 distinct CDR3 sequences; around two fifths of them were found once. Jointly, the top ten make up approximately 10% of the sample. The source material was blood, either unsorted or a sorted T cell fraction (not recorded which). These receptors all stem from a human donor who was either an allogeneic HSCT recipient or a stem cell or donor lymphocyte infusion donor (not recorded which). It is not recorded whose cells these are; they may come from a transplant donor.

The rearrangement uses TRBV5-1 and TRBJ2-3, with D unresolved. Trimming left V 0 bases short and J 4 bases short, with 6 bases between. This CDR3 contains 13 residues. Germline V CDR1 and CDR2: SGHRS, YFSETQ. The CDR3 DNA sequence: TGCGCCAGCAGCTTGGAGGTAGCAGATACGCAGTATTTT. Translation: CASSLEVADTQYF.

The chain combines TRBV5-6 with TRBJ1-1; D ambiguous. Germline CDR1 is SGHDT and CDR2 is YYEEEE. This CDR3 has 16 residues. Trimming removed 6 bases at V and 0 bases at J, with 18 bases between. The CDR3 spells CASTLLVGRLNTEAFF. The CDR3 DNA reads TGTGCCAGCACTCTCTTGGTAGGGAGGTTGAACACTGAAGCTTTCTTT. Looking up the rest from reference TRBV5-6 and TRBJ1-1 gives the full variable domain: DAGVTQSPTHLIKTRGQQVTLRCSPKSGHDTVSWYQQALGQGPQFIFQYYEEEERQRGNFPDRFSGHQFPNYSSELNVNALLLGDSALYLCASTLLVGRLNTEAFFGQGTRLTVV.

This CDR3 reads CASSYTQTGDYGYTF. In DNA form, the CDR3 reads TGTGCCAGCAGTTACACACAGACAGGGGACTATGGCTACACCTTC. The chain carries TRBV6-6 and TRBJ1-2, with TRBD1 matching over 8 bases. V lost 2 bases and J lost 3; bases outside the gene matches: 5. The CDR3 has 15 amino acids. Germline V CDR1 and CDR2: MNHNY, SVGAGI (reference sequence).

This sequence joins TRBV24-1 and TRBJ2-3, with 7 bases lining up with TRBD2. There are 16 residues in the CDR3. The V segment lost 0 bases and the J segment 2 bases; nucleotides outside the gene matches: 4. Germline lookup yields CDR1 KGHDR and CDR2 SFDVKD. The chain's CDR3 is CATSDLPGGNTDTQYF. Here the CDR3 DNA reads TGTGCCACCAGTGATTTGCCGGGGGGAAACACAGATACGCAGTATTTT.